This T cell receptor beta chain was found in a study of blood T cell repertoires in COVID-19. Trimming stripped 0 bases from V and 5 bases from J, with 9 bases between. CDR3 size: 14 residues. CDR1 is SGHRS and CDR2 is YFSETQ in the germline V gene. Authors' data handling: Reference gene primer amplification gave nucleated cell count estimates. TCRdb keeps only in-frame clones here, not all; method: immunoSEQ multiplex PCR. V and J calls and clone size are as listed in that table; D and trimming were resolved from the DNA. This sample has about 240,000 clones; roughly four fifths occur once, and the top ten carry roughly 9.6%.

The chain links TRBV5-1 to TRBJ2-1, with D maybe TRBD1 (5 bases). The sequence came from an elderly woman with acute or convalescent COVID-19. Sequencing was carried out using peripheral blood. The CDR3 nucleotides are TGCGCCAGCAGCTTGGGGGGCCGGAACAATGAGCAGTTCTTC. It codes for CASSLGGRNNEQFF. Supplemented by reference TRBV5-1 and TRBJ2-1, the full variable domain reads KAGVTQTPRYLIKTRGQQVTLSCSPISGHRSVSWYQQTPGQGLQFLFEYFSETQRNKGNFPGRFSGRQFSNSRSEMNVSTLELGDSALYLCASSLGGRNNEQFFGPGTRLTVL.